A selection of T cell receptor beta chains follows, all from one sample in a study of cytomegalovirus exposure and HLA in healthy donors. Profiled with immunoSEQ multiplex PCR; TCRdb holds only in-frame clones, not every one. In the table there are over 110,000 clones, approximately 80% of which are singletons. Material: PBMCs. Every receptor here comes from a woman aged 40 to 55 in good health and CMV-seropositive. CDR3s include the opening cysteine and the closing phenylalanine or tryptophan. A D gene is named only where the DNA matches it firmly. The listing skips clone size in some rows; elsewhere it reads once, few, many or a size class.

>TRBJ2-5|TRBD2|TRBV12-5|-
CASGLGLAGTGETQYF
TGTGCTAGTGGTTTGGGACTAGCGGGCACAGGGGAGACCCAGTACTTC
>TRBJ2-3|TRBD1|TRBV27|-
CASSPTGPDTQYF
TGTGCCAGCAGTCCGACAGGGCCAGATACGCAGTATTTT
>TRBJ1-6|-|TRBV5-4|-
CASRTDNSPLHF
TGTGCCAGTAGGACAGATAATTCACCCCTCCACTTT
>TRBJ1-6|TRBD1|TRBV15|-
CATSRDAGTGGSPLHF
TGTGCCACCAGCAGAGATGCCGGGACAGGGGGTTCACCCCTCCACTTT
>TRBJ2-7|-|TRBV6-1|few
CASSVPRRASGEQYF
TGTGCCAGCAGTGTACCTAGACGGGCTTCGGGGGAGCAGTACTTC
>TRBJ2-5|TRBD2|TRBV14|-
CASSQDLWTSGRRETQYF
TGTGCCAGCAGCCAAGATCTCTGGACTAGCGGGAGGAGGGAGACCCAGTACTTC
>TRBJ2-7|TRBD2|TRBV6-1|-
CASSEALTSVPYEQYF
TGTGCCAGCAGTGAAGCGCTAACTAGCGTACCCTACGAGCAGTACTTC
>TRBJ2-5|TRBD1|TRBV5-1|-
CASSRTGTPETQYF
TGCGCCAGCTCCAGGACAGGGACCCCAGAGACCCAGTACTTC
>TRBJ1-5|-|TRBV6-6|few
CASTAHAGNNQPQHF
TGTGCCAGCACCGCACACGCAGGCAACAATCAGCCCCAGCATTTT
>TRBJ1-1|-|TRBV7-9|-
CASSLQGTNTEAFF
TGTGCCAGCAGCTTACAGGGGACGAACACTGAAGCTTTCTTT
>TRBJ2-1|-|TRBV2|-
CARTFNEQFF
TGTGCCCGCACTTTTAATGAGCAGTTCTTC
>TRBJ2-7|TRBD2|TRBV5-4|once
CASTTTAGALEQYF
TGTGCCAGCACCACGACGGCGGGAGCCCTCGAGCAGTACTTC
>TRBJ2-7|TRBD2|TRBV28|-
CASRGGLDGEQYF
TGTGCCAGCAGGGGGGGACTAGATGGCGAGCAGTACTTC
>TRBJ2-7|-|TRBV18|-
CASSPVSDSYEQYF
TGTGCCAGCTCACCGGTTTCGGACAGCTACGAGCAGTACTTC
>TRBJ1-2|-|TRBV5-1|few
CASSLTATNYGYTF
TGCGCCAGCAGCTTGACAGCTACTAACTATGGCTACACCTTC
>TRBJ2-1|-|TRBV2|-
CASKYAVSSYNEQFF
TGTGCCAGCAAATATGCGGTAAGCTCCTACAATGAGCAGTTCTTC
>TRBJ2-1|TRBD2|TRBV29-1|-
CSAALAGAYNEQFF
TGCAGCGCCGCCCTAGCGGGAGCTTACAATGAGCAGTTCTTC
>TRBJ2-1|-|TRBV27|-
CASSTDLLSSYNEQFF
TGTGCCAGCAGCACAGACCTACTGAGCTCCTACAATGAGCAGTTCTTC
>TRBJ1-1|-|TRBV2|-
CAREGNTEAFF
TGTGCCAGGGAGGGGAACACTGAAGCTTTCTTT
>TRBJ2-1|TRBD2|TRBV5-1|-
CASSLTSGGGNEQFF
TGCGCCAGCAGCTTGACCAGCGGGGGTGGGAATGAGCAGTTCTTC
>TRBJ1-1|TRBD1|TRBV7-9|-
CASSYGYRGNTEAFF
TGTGCCAGCAGCTACGGCTACAGGGGGAACACTGAAGCTTTCTTT
>TRBJ1-2|-|TRBV18|-
CASSPPSRANYGYTF
TGTGCCAGCTCACCACCGAGCAGGGCTAACTATGGCTACACCTTC
>TRBJ2-5|-|TRBV15|once
CATSLQFQETQYF
TGTGCCACCAGCTTACAGTTTCAAGAGACCCAGTACTTC
>TRBJ2-7|-|TRBV5-6|-
CASSLAQGRYEQYF
TGTGCCAGCAGCCTGGCGCAGGGTAGATACGAGCAGTACTTC
>TRBJ2-5|-|TRBV7-8|-
CASSLVLVGQYF
TGTGCCAGCAGCTTAGTCCTAGTCGGGCAGTACTTC
>TRBJ2-2|-|TRBV14|-
CASSQYYDDGELFF
TGTGCCAGCAGCCAATACTACGACGACGGGGAGCTGTTTTTT
>TRBJ2-7|TRBD1|TRBV5-1|-
CASSLVGTGQNWGQYF
TGCGCCAGCAGCTTGGTCGGGACAGGGCAAAATTGGGGGCAGTACTTC
>TRBJ1-4|TRBD1|TRBV7-9|-
CASSERQGENEKLFF
TGTGCCAGCAGCGAAAGACAGGGAGAGAATGAAAAACTGTTTTTT
>TRBJ2-1|TRBD2|TRBV5-1|-
CASSSGTSGSHNEQFF
TGCGCCAGCAGCTCTGGGACTAGCGGGAGCCACAATGAGCAGTTCTTC